Listed below are T cell receptor beta chains from one sample, sequenced in a study of chemoradiotherapy in HPV16-positive cancers. Using immunoSEQ multiplex PCR, the repertoire was profiled, and TCRdb retains in-frame clones only, with some absent. There are around 9,800 clones in the sample; 74% occur only once, and over 30% lies in the top ten. This sample was gathered from a patient who underwent chemoradiotherapy. The receptor set was obtained from a human donor with HPV-associated anogenital cancer. CDR3s include the opening cysteine and the closing phenylalanine or tryptophan. D genes are given only for firm matches. Some rows have no size entry. The others give once, few or many, or a class for an expanded clone.

D	V	size	J	DNA	CDR3
TRBD2	TRBV4-3	.	TRBJ2-1	TGCGCCAGCAGCCAAGAAGGAGCGGGGGGGTCGGCCTCCTACAATGAGCAGTTCTTC	CASSQEGAGGSASYNEQFF
.	TRBV4-1	.	TRBJ2-6	TGCGCCAGCAGCCAAGATTCCTGGATTGACTACTCTGGGGCCAACGTCCTGACTTTC	CASSQDSWIDYSGANVLTF
.	TRBV12-5	.	TRBJ2-7	TGTGCTAGTGGTTTGCTTTACGAGCAGTACTTC	CASGLLYEQYF
TRBD1	TRBV19	.	TRBJ2-7	TGTGCCAGTAGTATATCTGGTGACAGGGGTGCAGAGCAGTACTTC	CASSISGDRGAEQYF
.	TRBV19	once	TRBJ1-1	TGTGCCAGTAGTACAGGGGTGGTCACTGAAGCTTTCTTT	CASSTGVVTEAFF
.	TRBV2	few	TRBJ1-1	TGTGCCAGCGGATCGCTGAACCGGGGCGGGGGGAACACTGAAGCTTTCTTT	CASGSLNRGGGNTEAFF
.	TRBV7-2	.	TRBJ2-3	TGTGCCAGCAGCACCAAGGGACTCCTTAACACAGATACGCAGTATTTT	CASSTKGLLNTDTQYF
TRBD2	TRBV9	.	TRBJ2-1	TGTGCCAGCAGCGTAGTTAGGGGGGCTAGCGGGTACAATGAGCAGTTCTTC	CASSVVRGASGYNEQFF
TRBD2	TRBV9	once	TRBJ2-7	TGTGCCAGCAGCGTAGGGCTAGCGGGAGACGAGCAGTACTTC	CASSVGLAGDEQYF
.	TRBV7-2	once	TRBJ1-1	TGTGCCAGCAGCTTAGCGAGAGGCCTGGGCGCTGAAGCTTTCTTT	CASSLARGLGAEAFF
.	TRBV27	.	TRBJ2-7	TGTGCCAGCCGACCCCTTGGGGGAAAGGGAGGCTACGAGCAGTACTTC	CASRPLGGKGGYEQYF
TRBD2	TRBV10-3	.	TRBJ2-5	TGTGCCATCAGTCTCACGGCGGGACTAGCGGGAGGGAAGGTCGGGACCCAGTACTTC	CAISLTAGLAGGKVGTQYF
.	TRBV30	.	TRBJ1-2	TGTGCCTGGAGCTTAGAGTATCAGGGGTTGCACTATGGCTACACCTTC	CAWSLEYQGLHYGYTF
TRBD1	TRBV6-6	.	TRBJ1-6	TGTGCCAGCAGTCGGGGCCAGGGGGAGTCACCCCTCCACTTT	CASSRGQGESPLHF
.	TRBV29-1	.	TRBJ2-2	TGCAGCGTGTTAAACCCCGGGGAGCTGTTTTTT	CSVLNPGELFF
.	TRBV6-5	.	TRBJ1-2	TGTGCCAGCAGCCTAAGGACAGATAACTATGGCTACACCTTC	CASSLRTDNYGYTF
.	TRBV30	.	TRBJ1-1	TGTGCCCGGGGGCTATACGGGGAAGCTTTCTTT	CARGLYGEAFF
.	TRBV7-6	once	TRBJ2-5	TGTGCCAGCAGCGAGTTCCCCGGACCCCAAGAGACCCAGTACTTC	CASSEFPGPQETQYF
.	TRBV11-2	.	TRBJ2-7	TGTGCCAGCAGCTTAGACCGGTCCTACGAGCAGTACTTC	CASSLDRSYEQYF
.	TRBV6-5	.	TRBJ1-1	TGTGCCAGCAGTTACGACTGGAACACTGAAGCTTTCTTT	CASSYDWNTEAFF
.	TRBV5-1	.	TRBJ1-2	TGCGCCAGCAGCTTCGGGGGCGCAGATCAGCGTTATGGCTACACCTTC	CASSFGGADQRYGYTF
.	TRBV19	.	TRBJ2-7	TGTGCCAGTAGTCCCGGACGGACCTACGAGCAGTACTTC	CASSPGRTYEQYF
.	TRBV5-5	.	TRBJ2-7	TGTGCCAGCAGCTTGTTCTCAAGCTCCTACGAGCAGTACTTC	CASSLFSSSYEQYF
TRBD2	TRBV18	.	TRBJ2-3	TGTGCCAGCTCACTAGCGGGGGCGACCAGGTCAGATACGCAGTATTTT	CASSLAGATRSDTQYF
TRBD1	TRBV11-3	.	TRBJ1-4	TGTGCCAGCAGCTTACCAGGGGGTAATGAAAAACTGTTTTTT	CASSLPGGNEKLFF
TRBD2	TRBV7-2	.	TRBJ2-3	TGTGCCAGCAGCTCCCGAGTTAGCGGGGGATTAAACACAGATACGCAGTATTTT	CASSSRVSGGLNTDTQYF
TRBD1	TRBV10-2	once	TRBJ2-7	TGCGCCAGCAGTGGAACAGGGGGCGGCGAGCAGTACTTC	CASSGTGGGEQYF
.	TRBV5-1	.	TRBJ2-5	TGCGCCAGCAGCTTGGGGCCAGGGGATGGTCAAGAGACCCAGTACTTC	CASSLGPGDGQETQYF
.	TRBV30	once	TRBJ1-2	TGTGCCTGGAGTGCCGGCCGGGAGTATGGCTACACCTTC	CAWSAGREYGYTF
TRBD2	TRBV7-8	once	TRBJ2-7	TGTGCCAGCAGCTTGCGACTAGCGGGCTCCTACGAGCAGTACTTC	CASSLRLAGSYEQYF
.	TRBV18	.	TRBJ1-2	TGTGCCAGCTCACCCCAACAGGCACGGGATGGCTACACCTTC	CASSPQQARDGYTF
TRBD1	TRBV30	.	TRBJ1-2	TGTGCCTGGAGTGTACCCGCAGGGGGCTCTCTCACCTTC	CAWSVPAGGSLTF
TRBD1	TRBV4-3	.	TRBJ2-1	TGCGCCAGCAGCCGGCACAGGGGGGACTACAATGAGCAGTTCTTC	CASSRHRGDYNEQFF
TRBD1	TRBV25-1	.	TRBJ1-6	TGTGCCAGCAAGGAGTCCACAGGGGGCAGGGGTGATTCACCCCTCCACTTT	CASKESTGGRGDSPLHF
.	TRBV27	.	TRBJ2-7	TGTGCCAGCAGTTGGTTTCTAGGATACGAGCAGTACTTC	CASSWFLGYEQYF
.	TRBV6-1	.	TRBJ2-1	TGTGCCAGCAGTCAGACAGTCTCCTACAATGAGCAGTTCTTC	CASSQTVSYNEQFF
.	TRBV18	.	TRBJ1-2	TGTGCCAGCTCACCACTCAGGGTTGGCTATGGCTACACCTTC	CASSPLRVGYGYTF
.	TRBV30	.	TRBJ2-1	TGTGCCTGGAGTTTTTACGGCAATGAGCAGTTCTTC	CAWSFYGNEQFF
.	TRBV5-4	.	TRBJ2-1	TGTGCCAGCACGGTTGGGGGCAGTACTCTTTTTGAGCAGTTCTTC	CASTVGGSTLFEQFF
.	TRBV11-1	.	TRBJ2-5	TGTGCCAGCAGCTTAAAAGAGACCCAGTACTTC	CASSLKETQYF
.	TRBV25-1	.	TRBJ2-5	TGTGCCAGCAGTGAACTCGCGTCGGGTGGGGAGACCCAGTACTTC	CASSELASGGETQYF
TRBD1	TRBV13	.	TRBJ1-2	TGTGCCAGCAGCTTAGGCGAAACCGGGACAGTCACCTATGGCTACACCTTC	CASSLGETGTVTYGYTF
.	TRBV7-7	few	TRBJ2-2	TGTGCCAGCAGCCGATCTGGGAGGATGAACACCGGGGAGCTGTTTTTT	CASSRSGRMNTGELFF
TRBD2	TRBV7-3	.	TRBJ2-1	TGTGCCAGCAGCTTAGGAGTATCGGGGGGCTCCTACAATGAGCAGTTCTTC	CASSLGVSGGSYNEQFF
.	TRBV29-1	.	TRBJ2-5	TGCAGCGTTCACTTGGGCCTAGAGACCCAGTACTTC	CSVHLGLETQYF
.	TRBV9	.	TRBJ2-4	TGTGCCAGCAGCGTCAGAGGACTAGCCAAAAACATTCAGTACTTC	CASSVRGLAKNIQYF
.	TRBV18	.	TRBJ2-1	TGTGCCAGCTCCCCCGGAGGGGGAGTTTGGGCCTACAATGAGCAGTTCTTC	CASSPGGGVWAYNEQFF
.	TRBV7-2	.	TRBJ2-5	TGTGCCAGCAGCTTAGCGCTTCAGGGGGCGGGGGCCCAGTACTTC	CASSLALQGAGAQYF